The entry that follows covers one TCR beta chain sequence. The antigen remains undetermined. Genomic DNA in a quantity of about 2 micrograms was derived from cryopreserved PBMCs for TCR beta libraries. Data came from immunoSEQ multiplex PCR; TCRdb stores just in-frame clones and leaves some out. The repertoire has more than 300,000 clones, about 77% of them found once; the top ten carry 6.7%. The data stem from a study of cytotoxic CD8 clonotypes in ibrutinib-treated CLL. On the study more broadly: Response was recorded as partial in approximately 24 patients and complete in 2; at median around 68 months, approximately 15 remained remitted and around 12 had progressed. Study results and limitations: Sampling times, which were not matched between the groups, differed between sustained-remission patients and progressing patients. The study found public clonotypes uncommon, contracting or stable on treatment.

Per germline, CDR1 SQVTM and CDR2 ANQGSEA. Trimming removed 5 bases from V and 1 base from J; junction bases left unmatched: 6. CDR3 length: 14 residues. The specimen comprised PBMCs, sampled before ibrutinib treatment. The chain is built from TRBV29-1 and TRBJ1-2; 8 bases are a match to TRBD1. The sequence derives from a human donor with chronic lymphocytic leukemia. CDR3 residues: CSVYRTGLNYGYTF. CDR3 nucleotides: TGCAGCGTTTACCGGACAGGGCTTAACTATGGCTACACCTTC.